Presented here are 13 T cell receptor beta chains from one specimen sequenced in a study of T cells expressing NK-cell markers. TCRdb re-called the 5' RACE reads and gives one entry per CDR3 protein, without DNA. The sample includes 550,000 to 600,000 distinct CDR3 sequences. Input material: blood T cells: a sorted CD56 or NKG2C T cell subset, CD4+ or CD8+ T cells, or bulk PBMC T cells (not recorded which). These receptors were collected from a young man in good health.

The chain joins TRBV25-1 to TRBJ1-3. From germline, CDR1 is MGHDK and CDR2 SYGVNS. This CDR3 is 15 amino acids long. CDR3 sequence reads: CASSETGWSGNTIYF.

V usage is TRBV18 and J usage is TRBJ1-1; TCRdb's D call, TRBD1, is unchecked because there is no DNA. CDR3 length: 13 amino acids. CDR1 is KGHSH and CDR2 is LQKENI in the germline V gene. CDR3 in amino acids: CASSPRGRPEAFF.

CDR3 amino acids: CASSLQGFDSPLHF. V and J are TRBV12-3 or TRBV12-4 and TRBJ1-6; TCRdb designates TRBD1, a call that cannot be tested without DNA. This CDR3 spans 14 amino acids.

This CDR3 reads CASRDLAGVVGEQFF. The V and J genes are TRBV6-1 and TRBJ2-1; TCRdb lists TRBD2, though no DNA is available to test this call. Germline lookup yields CDR1 MNHNS and CDR2 SASEGT. This CDR3 region has 15 residues.

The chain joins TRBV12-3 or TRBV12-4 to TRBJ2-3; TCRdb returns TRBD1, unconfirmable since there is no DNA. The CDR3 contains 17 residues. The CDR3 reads CASTPLRWRGDADTQYF.

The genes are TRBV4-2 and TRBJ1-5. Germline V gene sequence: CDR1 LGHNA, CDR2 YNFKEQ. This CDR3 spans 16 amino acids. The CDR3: CASSQDGSRSNQPQHF.

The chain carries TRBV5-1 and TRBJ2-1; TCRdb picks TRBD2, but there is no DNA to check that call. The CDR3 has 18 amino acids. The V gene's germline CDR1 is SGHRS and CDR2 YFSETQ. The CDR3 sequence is CASSLASPGGRADNEQFF.

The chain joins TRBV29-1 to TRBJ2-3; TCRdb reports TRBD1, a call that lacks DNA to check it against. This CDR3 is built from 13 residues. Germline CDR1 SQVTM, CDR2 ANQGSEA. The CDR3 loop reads CSVRGRRGDTQYF.

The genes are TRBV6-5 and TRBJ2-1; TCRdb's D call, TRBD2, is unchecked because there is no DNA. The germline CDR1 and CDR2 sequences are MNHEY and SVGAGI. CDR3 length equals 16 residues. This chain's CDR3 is CASSSRKGTFNNEQFF.

The chain's CDR3 is CATSSNTGNTEAFF. The chain couples TRBV15 to TRBJ1-1; TCRdb returns TRBD1, unconfirmable since there is no DNA. The germline gives CDR1 LNHNV, CDR2 YYDKDF (reference sequence). CDR3 length: 14 amino acids.

The CDR3 protein is CASSQVGQGTGELFF. The V gene is TRBV4-3, the J gene TRBJ2-2; the TCRdb D gene call, TRBD1, has no DNA to confirm it. Germline-derived CDR1 and CDR2 are LGHNA and YSLEER. The CDR3 runs 15 residues.

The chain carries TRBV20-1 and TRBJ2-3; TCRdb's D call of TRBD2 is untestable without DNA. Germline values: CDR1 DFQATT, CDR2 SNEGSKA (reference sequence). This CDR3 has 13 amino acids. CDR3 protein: CSAKHSGRETQYF.

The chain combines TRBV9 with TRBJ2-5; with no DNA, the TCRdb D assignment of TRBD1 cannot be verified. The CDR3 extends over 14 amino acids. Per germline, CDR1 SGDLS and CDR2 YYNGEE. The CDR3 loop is CASSAGGAWETQYF.